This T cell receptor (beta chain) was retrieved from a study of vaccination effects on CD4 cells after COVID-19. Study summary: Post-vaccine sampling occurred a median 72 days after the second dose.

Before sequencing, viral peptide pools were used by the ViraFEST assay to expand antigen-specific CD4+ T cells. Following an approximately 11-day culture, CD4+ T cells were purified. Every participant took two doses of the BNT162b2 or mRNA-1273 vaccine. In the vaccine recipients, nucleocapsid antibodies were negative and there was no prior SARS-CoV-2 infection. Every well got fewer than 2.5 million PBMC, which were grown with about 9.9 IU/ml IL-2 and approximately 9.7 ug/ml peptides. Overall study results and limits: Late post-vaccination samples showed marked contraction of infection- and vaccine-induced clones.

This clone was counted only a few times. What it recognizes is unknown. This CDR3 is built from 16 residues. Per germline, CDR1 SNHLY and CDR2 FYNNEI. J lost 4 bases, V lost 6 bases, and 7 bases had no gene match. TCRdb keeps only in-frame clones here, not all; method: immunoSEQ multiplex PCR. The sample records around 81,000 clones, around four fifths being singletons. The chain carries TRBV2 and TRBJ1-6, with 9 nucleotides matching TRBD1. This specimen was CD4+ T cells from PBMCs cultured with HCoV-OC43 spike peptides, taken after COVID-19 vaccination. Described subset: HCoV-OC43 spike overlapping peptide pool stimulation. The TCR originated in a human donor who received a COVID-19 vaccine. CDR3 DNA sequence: TGTGCCAGCAGAGGACGGACAGGGGAGTATAATTCACCCCTCCACTTT. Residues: CASRGRTGEYNSPLHF. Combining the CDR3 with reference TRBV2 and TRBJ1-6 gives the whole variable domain EPEVTQTPSHQVTQMGQEVILRCVPISNHLYFYWYRQILGQKVEFLVSFYNNEISEKSEIFDDQFSVERPDGSNFTLKIRSTKLEDSAMYFCASRGRTGEYNSPLHFGNGTRLTVT.